Listed here are 20 T cell receptor beta chains from one sample, sequenced in a study of T cells in tuberculosis. The repertoire was sequenced with immunoSEQ multiplex PCR; TCRdb's copy has only in-frame clones and lacks some. The sample holds about 23,000 clones, 97% seen once. The sequenced sample was PBMCs. The receptors were gathered from a donor aged 10-30 years with latent tuberculosis or without tuberculosis infection.

This clone was recorded only once. The CDR3 protein is CASRSLAGYTGELFF. The CDR3 coding sequence is TGTGCCAGCAGATCCCTAGCGGGGTACACCGGGGAGCTGTTTTTT. V is TRBV27 and J is TRBJ2-2; TRBD2 matches at 9 bases. The CDR3 consists of 15 residues. Germline V gene data show CDR1 as MNHEY and CDR2 as SMNVEV (reference sequence). The junction had 5 bases not matched to a gene; V was cut back by 6 bases and J by 3 bases.

This clone was detected a few times. The CDR3 here is CASSLSPRGGNTIYF. CDR3 sequence (DNA): TGTGCCAGCAGCTTGTCACCCAGGGGTGGAAACACCATATATTTT. The chain links TRBV5-4 to TRBJ1-3; a possible D gene is TRBD1 (6 bases). This CDR3 contains 15 residues. Germline loops: CDR1 SGHNT, CDR2 YYREEE (reference sequence). V dropped 1 base and J dropped 3 bases, with 11 bases sitting between them. The variable domain in full, with the rest retrieved from reference TRBV5-4 and TRBJ1-3, is ETGVTQSPTHLIKTRGQQVTLRCSSQSGHNTVSWYQQALGQGPQFIFQYYREEENGRGNFPPRFSGLQFPNYSSELNVNALELDDSALYLCASSLSPRGGNTIYFGEGSWLTVV.

V usage is TRBV25-1 and J usage is TRBJ1-2, with 10 bases lining up with TRBD1. The CDR3 totals 17 residues. Germline-derived CDR1 and CDR2 are MGHDK and SYGVNS. J was trimmed by 6 bases and V by 0 bases; bases with no gene match: 10. CDR3 sequence (DNA): TGTGCCAGCAGTGAATATAGTGGACAGGGGGTCAAAGATGGCTACACCTTC. Protein product: CASSEYSGQGVKDGYTF.

The chain is built from TRBV27 and TRBJ2-1; the D gene is possibly TRBD2 (5 bases). Trimming took 2 bases from V and 0 from J, leaving 8 bases between them. The CDR3 length is 15 residues. The germline V gene encodes CDR1 MNHEY and CDR2 SMNVEV (reference sequence). CDR3 bases: TGTGCCAGCAGTTTAACCGGAGGCTCCTACAATGAGCAGTTCTTC. It specifies CASSLTGGSYNEQFF.

The rearrangement uses TRBV7-6 and TRBJ2-1; 9 nucleotides agree with TRBD1. Unmatched junction bases numbered 6, after V lost 5 bases and J lost 4 bases. Germline-derived CDR1 and CDR2 are SGHVS and FNYEAQ. The CDR3 runs 15 residues. The CDR3 loop is CASSLGTGTYNEQFF. For the CDR3, the DNA is TGTGCCAGCAGCCTAGGGACAGGGACTTACAATGAGCAGTTCTTC. The variable domain in full, completed from reference TRBV7-6 and TRBJ2-1, reads GAGVSQSPRYKVTKRGQDVALRCDPISGHVSLYWYRQALGQGPEFLTYFNYEAQQDKSGLPNDRFSAERPEGSISTLTIQRTEQRDSAMYRCASSLGTGTYNEQFFGPGTRLTVL.

The genes are TRBV9 and TRBJ1-1; D is uncertain. V lost 0 bases and J lost 3, with 12 bases in between. Per germline, CDR1 SGDLS and CDR2 YYNGEE. This CDR3 has 15 residues. Here the CDR3 reads CASSVGLRKDTEAFF. The CDR3 coding sequence is TGTGCCAGCAGCGTAGGATTGAGGAAAGACACTGAAGCTTTCTTT.

The J gene is TRBJ1-1, the V gene TRBV6-1; TRBD1 aligns across 8 bases. CDR1 and CDR2 (germline): MNHNS, SASEGT. The trim removed 6 bases at V and 4 bases at J, leaving 4 bases unmatched. This CDR3 is 13 amino acids long. The CDR3 here is CASSPDRGTEAFF. For the CDR3, the DNA is TGTGCCAGCAGCCCCGACAGGGGCACTGAAGCTTTCTTT.

V gene TRBV15 combines with J gene TRBJ1-1; 9 bases agree with TRBD1. J lost 6 bases, V lost 0 bases, and 11 bases had no gene match. The germline V gene encodes CDR1 LNHNV and CDR2 YYDKDF (reference sequence). The CDR3 consists of 17 residues. The CDR3 region is CATSRDDTGGWEAEAFF. CDR3 coding DNA: TGTGCCACCAGCAGAGATGACACAGGGGGCTGGGAGGCTGAAGCTTTCTTT.

This chain links TRBV7-9 with TRBJ1-1, with 8 bases fitting TRBD1. The V and J ends lost 5 bases and 4 bases, in that order; junction bases with no gene match: 9. CDR1 SEHNR and CDR2 FQNEAQ come from the germline V gene (reference sequence). CDR3 size: 15 residues. The CDR3 DNA sequence: TGTGCCAGCAGCCAAAGATACAGGGGGAGCACTGAAGCTTTCTTT. Translation gives CASSQRYRGSTEAFF.

This chain links TRBV6-5 with TRBJ1-1, with a tentative D call TRBD1 (5 bases). Germline lookup yields CDR1 MNHEY and CDR2 SVGAGI. This CDR3 spans 15 amino acids. V gave up 8 bases and J gave up 3 bases, with 19 bases separating them. The CDR3 DNA reads TGTGCCAGCCTTGGGGCAGCAGGGATATACACTGAAGCTTTCTTT. Encoded protein: CASLGAAGIYTEAFF.

The chain employs TRBV6-5 and TRBJ2-7; 8 nucleotides line up with TRBD1. The length of the CDR3 is 13 residues. J gave up 5 bases and V 5 bases, and 5 bases lay outside the gene matches. Per germline, CDR1 MNHEY and CDR2 SVGAGI. CDR3 bases: TGTGCCAGCAGTCCCAGGGGGCTTCACGAGCAGTACTTC. Its translation is CASSPRGLHEQYF.

This chain uses TRBV30 with TRBJ1-1; no firm D call. V lost 4 bases and J lost 0, with 9 bases in between. The CDR3 is 13 amino acids. Germline V gives CDR1 GTSNPN, CDR2 SVGIG (reference sequence). Here the CDR3 DNA reads TGTGCCTGGACGCTACAGATGAACACTGAAGCTTTCTTT. Translating gives CAWTLQMNTEAFF.

The rearrangement links TRBV7-2 to TRBJ2-5; tentative D call: TRBD1 (5 bases). This CDR3 is built from 14 residues. V was trimmed by 2 bases and J by 4 bases, leaving 11 bases between them. Germline V gene sequence: CDR1 SGHTA, CDR2 FQGNSA. CDR3 DNA sequence: TGTGCCAGCAGCTTAAGCAGGGCGGCAGAGACCCAGTACTTC. It is translated as CASSLSRAAETQYF.

This chain connects TRBV5-1 to TRBJ2-7; D is possibly TRBD2 (7 bases). The length of the CDR3 is 14 residues. Germline-derived CDR1 and CDR2 are SGHRS and YFSETQ. Trimming removed 5 bases from V and 0 bases from J, with 12 bases in between. CDR3: CASRERGGSYEQYF. DNA of the CDR3: TGCGCCAGCAGGGAAAGGGGGGGCTCCTACGAGCAGTACTTC.

The rearrangement joins TRBV7-2 to TRBJ1-6; 7 nucleotides agree with TRBD1. The CDR3 has 13 residues. CDR1 and CDR2 from the germline V gene are SGHTA and FQGNSA. After removal of 4 bases from V and 10 bases from J, the junction contained 4 bases not matched to a gene. Here the CDR3 DNA reads TGTGCCAGCAGCTCGGGACAGACCTCACCCCTCCACTTT. Translation: CASSSGQTSPLHF.

The J gene is TRBJ2-2, the V gene TRBV27, with D possibly TRBD1 on 6 matching bases. The CDR3 has 14 amino acids. Looked up from germline, CDR1 is MNHEY and CDR2 is SMNVEV (reference sequence). Trimming took 2 bases from V and 6 from J, leaving 10 bases between them. CDR3 nucleotide sequence: TGTGCCAGCAGTTTAAACAGGGCCCCCGGGGAGCTGTTTTTT. This sequence encodes CASSLNRAPGELFF.

The gene calls are TRBV30 and TRBJ2-7; 7 nucleotides line up with TRBD2. Trimming took 7 bases from V and 0 from J; bases not matched to a gene: 9. The CDR3 length is 14 residues. Germline V gene sequence: CDR1 GTSNPN, CDR2 SVGIG (reference sequence). CDR3 coding DNA: TGTGCCTATACCGAGGGAGGGAGCTCCTACGAGCAGTACTTC. Its protein product is CAYTEGGSSYEQYF.

This clone was observed a single time. V usage is TRBV6-5 and J usage is TRBJ2-3; weak D call: TRBD2 (6 bases). Trimming took 2 bases from V and 5 from J, leaving 14 bases between them. The CDR3 runs 15 residues. Germline CDR1 is MNHEY and CDR2 is SVGAGI. The CDR3 region is CASSYGAGWGDTQYF. The CDR3 bases are TGTGCCAGCAGTTACGGGGCGGGATGGGGAGATACGCAGTATTTT.

The rearrangement links TRBV7-9 to TRBJ2-1, with 7 bases aligning to TRBD1. This CDR3 region has 15 residues. Trimming removed 2 bases from V and 7 bases from J; junction bases left unmatched: 8. The germline gives CDR1 SEHNR, CDR2 FQNEAQ (reference sequence). CDR3 protein: CASSLNRGLWNEQFF. The CDR3 nucleotides read TGTGCCAGCAGCTTAAACAGGGGCCTCTGGAATGAGCAGTTCTTC.

This chain uses TRBV19 with TRBJ2-7, with 13 bases aligning to TRBD2. There are 17 residues in the CDR3. V lost 5 bases and J lost 1; bases outside the gene matches: 8. From germline, CDR1 is LNHDA and CDR2 SQIVND (reference sequence). CDR3 nucleotides: TGTGCCAGTAGTGAGACTAGCGGGGGGACAAGATCCTACGAGCAGTACTTC. It is translated as CASSETSGGTRSYEQYF.